Described below is a single T cell receptor (beta chain) sequence and its context. A much bigger clone sits one base away, suggesting this may be a read error. The sample is drawn from a study of molecular identifiers for immune sequencing clone quantification. Germline CDR1 SGHAT, CDR2 FQNNGV. CDR3 length equals 14 residues. Previously described methods and listed TCR primers produced bulk TCR libraries. TCRdb recomputed calls from the PCR reads with MiXCR, one row per CDR3 protein. The sample records about 32,000 distinct CDR3 sequences, approximately 19% being singletons. Naive CD8 T cells underwent sorting with the CD8+CD4-CCR7+CD45RA+ definition.

The V call is TRBV11-2, the J call TRBJ2-7; D not resolved. This TCR was recovered from a human donor in good health. Some libraries in this study had Jurkat cell RNA spiked in. Sequencing used naive CD8+ T cells from blood, with Jurkat cell RNA spiked in. Indicated subset: FACS-sorted CD8+CD4-CCR7+CD45RA+ naive T cells. The CDR3 is CASSLQRRPYERYF. CDR3 DNA sequence: TGTGCCAGCAGCCTACAGCGACGCCCTTACGAGCGGTACTTC.